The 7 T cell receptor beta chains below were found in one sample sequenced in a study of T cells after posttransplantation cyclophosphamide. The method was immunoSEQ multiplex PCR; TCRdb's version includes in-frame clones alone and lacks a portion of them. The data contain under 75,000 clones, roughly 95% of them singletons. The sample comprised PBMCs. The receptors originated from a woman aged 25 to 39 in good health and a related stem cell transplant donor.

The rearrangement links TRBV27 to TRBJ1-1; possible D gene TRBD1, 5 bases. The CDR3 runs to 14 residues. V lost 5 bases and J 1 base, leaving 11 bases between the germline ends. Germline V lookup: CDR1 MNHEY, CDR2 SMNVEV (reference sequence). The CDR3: CASSPITGNTEAFF. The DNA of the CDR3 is TGTGCCAGCAGTCCTATAACAGGGAACACTGAAGCTTTCTTT.

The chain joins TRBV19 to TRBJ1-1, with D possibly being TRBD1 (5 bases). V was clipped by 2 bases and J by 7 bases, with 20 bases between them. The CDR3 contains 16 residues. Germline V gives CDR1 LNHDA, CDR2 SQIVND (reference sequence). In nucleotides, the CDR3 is TGTGCCAGTAGTATACTATTACGGACACCCGTCGGTGAAGCTTTCTTT. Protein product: CASSILLRTPVGEAFF.

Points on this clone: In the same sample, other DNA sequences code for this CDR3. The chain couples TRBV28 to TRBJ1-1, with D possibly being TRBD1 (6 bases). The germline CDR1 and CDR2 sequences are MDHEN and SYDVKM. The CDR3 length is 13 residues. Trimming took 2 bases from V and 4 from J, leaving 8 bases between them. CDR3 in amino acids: CASSLGQLTEAFF. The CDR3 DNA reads TGTGCCAGCAGTTTAGGACAGCTCACTGAAGCTTTCTTT.

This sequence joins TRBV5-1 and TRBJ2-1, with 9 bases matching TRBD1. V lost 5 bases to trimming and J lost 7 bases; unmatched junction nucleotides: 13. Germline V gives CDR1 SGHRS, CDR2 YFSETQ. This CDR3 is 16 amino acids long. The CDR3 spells CASREGTGPQGNEQFF. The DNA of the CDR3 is TGCGCCAGCAGGGAGGGGACAGGGCCCCAGGGGAATGAGCAGTTCTTC.

Written as DNA, the CDR3 is TGTGCCTGGGCCCTACAGGGGGCCATCTATGGCTACACCTTC. This codes for CAWALQGAIYGYTF. This chain links TRBV30 with TRBJ1-2, with 9 bases fitting TRBD1. Germline V gene lookup returns CDR1 GTSNPN and CDR2 SVGIG (reference sequence). The CDR3 spans 14 residues. Unmatched junction bases numbered 8, after V lost 5 bases and J lost 4 bases.

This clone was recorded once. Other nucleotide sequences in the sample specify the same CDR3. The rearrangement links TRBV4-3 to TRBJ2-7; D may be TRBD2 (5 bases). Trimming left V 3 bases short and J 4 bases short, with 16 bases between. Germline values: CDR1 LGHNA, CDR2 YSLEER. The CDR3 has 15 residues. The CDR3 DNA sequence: TGCGCCAGCAGCCATTCGGCCACTGGGGAGTACGAGCAGTACTTC. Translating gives CASSHSATGEYEQYF.

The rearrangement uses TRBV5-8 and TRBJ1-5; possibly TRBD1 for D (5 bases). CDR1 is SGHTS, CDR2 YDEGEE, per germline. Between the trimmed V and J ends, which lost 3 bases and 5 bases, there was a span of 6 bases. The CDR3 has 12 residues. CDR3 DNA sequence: TGTGCCAGCAGCTCCAGGGATCAGCCCCAGCATTTT. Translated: CASSSRDQPQHF. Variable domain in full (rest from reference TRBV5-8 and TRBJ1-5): EAGVTQSPTHLIKTRGQQATLRCSPISGHTSVYWYQQALGLGLQFLLWYDEGEERNRGNFPPRFSGRQFPNYSSELNVNALELEDSALYLCASSSRDQPQHFGDGTRLSIL.